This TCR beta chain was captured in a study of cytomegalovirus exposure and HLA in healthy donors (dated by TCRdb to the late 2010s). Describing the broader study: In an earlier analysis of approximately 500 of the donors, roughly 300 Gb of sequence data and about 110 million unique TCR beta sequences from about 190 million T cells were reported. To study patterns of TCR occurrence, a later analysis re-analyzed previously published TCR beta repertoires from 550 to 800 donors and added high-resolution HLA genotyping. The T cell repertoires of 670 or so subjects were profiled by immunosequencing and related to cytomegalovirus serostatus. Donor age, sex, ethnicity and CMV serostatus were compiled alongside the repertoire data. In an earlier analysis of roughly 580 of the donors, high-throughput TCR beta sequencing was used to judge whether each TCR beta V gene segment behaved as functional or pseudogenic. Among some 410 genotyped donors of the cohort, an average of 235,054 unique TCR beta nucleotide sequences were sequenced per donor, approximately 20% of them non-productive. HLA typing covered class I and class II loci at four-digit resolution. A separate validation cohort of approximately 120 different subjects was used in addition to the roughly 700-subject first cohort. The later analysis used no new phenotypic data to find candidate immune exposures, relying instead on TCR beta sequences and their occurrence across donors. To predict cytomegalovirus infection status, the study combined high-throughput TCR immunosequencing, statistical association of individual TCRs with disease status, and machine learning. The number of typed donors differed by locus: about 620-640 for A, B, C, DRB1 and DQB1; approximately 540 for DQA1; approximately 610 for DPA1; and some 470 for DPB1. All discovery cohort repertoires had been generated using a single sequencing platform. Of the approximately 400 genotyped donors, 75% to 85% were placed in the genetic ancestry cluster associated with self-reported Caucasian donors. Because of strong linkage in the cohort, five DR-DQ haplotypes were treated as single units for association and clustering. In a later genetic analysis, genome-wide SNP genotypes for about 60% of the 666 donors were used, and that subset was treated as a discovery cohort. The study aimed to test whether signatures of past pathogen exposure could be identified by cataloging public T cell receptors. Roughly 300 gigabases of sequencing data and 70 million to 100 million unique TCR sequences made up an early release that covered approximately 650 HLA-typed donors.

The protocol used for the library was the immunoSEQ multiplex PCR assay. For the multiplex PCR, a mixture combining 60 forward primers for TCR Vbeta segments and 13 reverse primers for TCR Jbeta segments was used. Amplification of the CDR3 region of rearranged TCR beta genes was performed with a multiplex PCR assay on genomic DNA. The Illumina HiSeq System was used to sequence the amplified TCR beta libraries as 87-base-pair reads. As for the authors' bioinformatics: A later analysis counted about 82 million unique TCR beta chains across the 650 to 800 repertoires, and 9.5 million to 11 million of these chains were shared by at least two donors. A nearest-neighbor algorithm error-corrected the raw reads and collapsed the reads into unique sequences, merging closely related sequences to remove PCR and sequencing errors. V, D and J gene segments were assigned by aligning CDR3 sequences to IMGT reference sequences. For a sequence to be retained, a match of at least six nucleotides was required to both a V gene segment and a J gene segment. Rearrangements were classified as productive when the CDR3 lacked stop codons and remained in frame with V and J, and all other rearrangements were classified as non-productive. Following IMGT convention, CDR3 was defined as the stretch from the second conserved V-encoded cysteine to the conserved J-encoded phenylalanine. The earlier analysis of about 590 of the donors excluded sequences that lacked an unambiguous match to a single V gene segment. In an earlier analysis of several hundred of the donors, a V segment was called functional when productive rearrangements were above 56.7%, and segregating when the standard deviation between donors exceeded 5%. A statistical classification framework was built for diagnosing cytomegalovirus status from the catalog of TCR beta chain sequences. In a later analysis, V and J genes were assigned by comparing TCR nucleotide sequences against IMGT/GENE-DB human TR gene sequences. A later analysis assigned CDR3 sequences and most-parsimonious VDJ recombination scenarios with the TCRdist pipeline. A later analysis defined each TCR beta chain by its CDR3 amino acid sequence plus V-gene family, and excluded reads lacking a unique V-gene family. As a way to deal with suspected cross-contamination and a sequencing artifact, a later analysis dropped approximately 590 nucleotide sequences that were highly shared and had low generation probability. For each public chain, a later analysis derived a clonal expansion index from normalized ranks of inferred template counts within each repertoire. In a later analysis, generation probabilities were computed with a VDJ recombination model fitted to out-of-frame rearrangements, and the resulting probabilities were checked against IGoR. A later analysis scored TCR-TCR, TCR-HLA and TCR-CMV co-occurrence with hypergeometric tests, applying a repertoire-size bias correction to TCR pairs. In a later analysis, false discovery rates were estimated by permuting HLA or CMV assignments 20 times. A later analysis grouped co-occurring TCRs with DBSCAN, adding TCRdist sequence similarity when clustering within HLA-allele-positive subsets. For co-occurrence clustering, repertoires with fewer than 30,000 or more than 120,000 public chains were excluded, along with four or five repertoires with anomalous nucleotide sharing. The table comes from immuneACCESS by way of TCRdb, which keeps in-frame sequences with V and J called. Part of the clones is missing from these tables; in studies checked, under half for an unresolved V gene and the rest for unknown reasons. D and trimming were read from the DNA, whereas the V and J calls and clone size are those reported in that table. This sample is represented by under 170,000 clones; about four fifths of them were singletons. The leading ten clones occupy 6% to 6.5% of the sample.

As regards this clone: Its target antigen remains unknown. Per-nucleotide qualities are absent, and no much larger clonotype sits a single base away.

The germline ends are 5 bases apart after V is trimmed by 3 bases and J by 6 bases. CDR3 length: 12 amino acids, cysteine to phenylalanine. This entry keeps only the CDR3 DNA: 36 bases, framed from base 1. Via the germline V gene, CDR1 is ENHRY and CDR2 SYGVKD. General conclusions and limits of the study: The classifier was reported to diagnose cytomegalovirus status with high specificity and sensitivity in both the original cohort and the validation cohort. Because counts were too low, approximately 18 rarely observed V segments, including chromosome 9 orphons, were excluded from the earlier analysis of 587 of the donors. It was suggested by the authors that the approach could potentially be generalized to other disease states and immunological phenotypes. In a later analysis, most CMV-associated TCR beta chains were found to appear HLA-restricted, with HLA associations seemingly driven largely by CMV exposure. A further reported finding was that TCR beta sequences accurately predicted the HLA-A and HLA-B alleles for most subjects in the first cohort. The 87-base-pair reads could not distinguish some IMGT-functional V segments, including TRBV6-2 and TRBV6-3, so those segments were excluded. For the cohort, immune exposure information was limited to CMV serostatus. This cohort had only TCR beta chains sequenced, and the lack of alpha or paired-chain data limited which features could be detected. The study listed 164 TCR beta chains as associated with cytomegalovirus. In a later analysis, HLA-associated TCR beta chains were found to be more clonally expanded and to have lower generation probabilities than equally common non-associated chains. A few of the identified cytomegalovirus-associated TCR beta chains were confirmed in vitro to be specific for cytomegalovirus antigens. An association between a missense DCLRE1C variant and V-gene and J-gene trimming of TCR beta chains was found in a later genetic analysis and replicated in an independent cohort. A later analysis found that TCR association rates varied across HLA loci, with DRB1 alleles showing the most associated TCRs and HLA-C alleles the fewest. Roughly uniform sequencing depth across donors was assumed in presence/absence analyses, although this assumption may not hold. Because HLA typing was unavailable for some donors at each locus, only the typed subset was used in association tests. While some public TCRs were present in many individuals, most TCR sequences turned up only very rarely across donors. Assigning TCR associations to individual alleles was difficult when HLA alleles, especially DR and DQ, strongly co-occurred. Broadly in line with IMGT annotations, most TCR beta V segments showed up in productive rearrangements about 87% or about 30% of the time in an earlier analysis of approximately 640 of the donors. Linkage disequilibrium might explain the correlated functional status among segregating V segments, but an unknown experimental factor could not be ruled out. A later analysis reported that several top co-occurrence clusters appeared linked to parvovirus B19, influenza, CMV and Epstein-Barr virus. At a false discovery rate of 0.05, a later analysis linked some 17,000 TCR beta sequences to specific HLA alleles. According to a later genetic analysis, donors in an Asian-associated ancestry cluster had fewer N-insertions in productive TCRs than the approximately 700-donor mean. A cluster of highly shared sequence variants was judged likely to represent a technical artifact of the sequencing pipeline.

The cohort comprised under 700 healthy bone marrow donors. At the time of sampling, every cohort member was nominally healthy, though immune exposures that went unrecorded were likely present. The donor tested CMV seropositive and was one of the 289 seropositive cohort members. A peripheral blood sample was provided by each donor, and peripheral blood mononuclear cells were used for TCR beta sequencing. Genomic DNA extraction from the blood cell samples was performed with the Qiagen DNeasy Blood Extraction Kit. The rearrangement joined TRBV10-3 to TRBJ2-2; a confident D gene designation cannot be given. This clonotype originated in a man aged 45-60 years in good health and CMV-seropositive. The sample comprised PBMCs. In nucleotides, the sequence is TGTGCCATCAGTGACCAGGCCGGGGAGCTGTTTTTT. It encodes CAISDQAGELFF.